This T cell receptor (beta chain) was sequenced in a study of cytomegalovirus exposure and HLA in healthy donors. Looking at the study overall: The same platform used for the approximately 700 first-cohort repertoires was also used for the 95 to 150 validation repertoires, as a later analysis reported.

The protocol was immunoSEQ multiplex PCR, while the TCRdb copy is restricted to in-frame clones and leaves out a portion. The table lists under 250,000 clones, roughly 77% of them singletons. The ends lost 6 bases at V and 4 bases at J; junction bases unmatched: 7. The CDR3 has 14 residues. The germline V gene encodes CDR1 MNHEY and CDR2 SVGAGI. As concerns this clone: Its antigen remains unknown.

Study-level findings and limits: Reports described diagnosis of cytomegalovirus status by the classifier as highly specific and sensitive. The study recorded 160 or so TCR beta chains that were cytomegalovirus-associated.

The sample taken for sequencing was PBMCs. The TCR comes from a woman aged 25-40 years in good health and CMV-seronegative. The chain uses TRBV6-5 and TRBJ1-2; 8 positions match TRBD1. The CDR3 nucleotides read TGTGCCAGCAGACCGACAGGGGCCCTCTATGGCTACACCTTC. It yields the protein CASRPTGALYGYTF.